These T cell receptor beta chains were read from a single sample in a study of T cell responses to AZD1222 COVID-19 vaccine. Clones were sequenced by immunoSEQ multiplex PCR, and TCRdb holds only the in-frame ones, with some missing. The table includes some 190,000 clones, 80% to 95% detected once. This specimen was peripheral blood, taken 28 days after the second AZD1222 dose. The receptors stem from an adult who received the AZD1222 COVID-19 vaccine. CDR3s include the opening cysteine and the closing phenylalanine or tryptophan. The D gene is left open where the match is weak. Expanded clones get a size class; other rows say once, few or many, or leave the size out.

once	TRBV7-9	-	TRBJ2-5	TGTGCCAGCAGCTTATACGGGGAAGAGACCCAGTACTTC	CASSLYGEETQYF
-	TRBV10-2	-	TRBJ1-5	TGCGCCAGCAGTGAGGGCTACACTCGGAATCAGCCCCAGCATTTT	CASSEGYTRNQPQHF
few	TRBV4-1	TRBD2	TRBJ2-7	TGCGCCAGCAGCCAACCGACGGGGGCTAGCGGGAGCCTTGAGCAGTACTTC	CASSQPTGASGSLEQYF
-	TRBV19	TRBD1	TRBJ1-2	TGTGCCAGTAGTATTATGGACAGGGGTTATGGCTACACCTTC	CASSIMDRGYGYTF
-	TRBV7-2	-	TRBJ2-3	TGTGCCAGCAGCTTCGTCACGCGAGATACGCAGTATTTT	CASSFVTRDTQYF
-	TRBV18	TRBD1	TRBJ2-5	TGTGCCAGCTCCCCTCCGGGACAGATGGGGACCCAGTACTTC	CASSPPGQMGTQYF
-	TRBV5-5	TRBD2	TRBJ2-1	TGTGCCAGCAGTTCATCCGGGACTATAGCTGAGCAGTTCTTC	CASSSSGTIAEQFF
-	TRBV6-1	-	TRBJ2-4	TGTGCCAGCAGTGAAGGGGGGAGCAAAAACATTCAGTACTTC	CASSEGGSKNIQYF
-	TRBV19	-	TRBJ1-1	TGTGCCAGTAGCCGAGACACAGGGATAGCACAAGCTTTCTTT	CASSRDTGIAQAFF
-	TRBV27	-	TRBJ1-2	TGTGCCAGCGGGGGCGGGGACGGGGGCTACACCTTC	CASGGGDGGYTF
-	TRBV9	-	TRBJ2-1	TGTGCCAGCAGCGTAGTCGGAGACTATAACAATGAGCAGTTCTTC	CASSVVGDYNNEQFF
-	TRBV7-2	-	TRBJ2-7	TGTGCCAGCAGCTCCCCGGGGGAGAAATACGAGCAGTACTTC	CASSSPGEKYEQYF
-	TRBV5-1	TRBD1	TRBJ2-5	TGCGCCAGCAGCACCGGACAGGGCCAAGAGACCCAGTACTTC	CASSTGQGQETQYF
once	TRBV29-1	-	TRBJ1-2	TGCAGCGTTCCCACAGATAACTATGGCTACACCTTC	CSVPTDNYGYTF
-	TRBV6-5	TRBD1	TRBJ2-7	TGTGCCAGCAACAGACAGGGGGCGTTGGACGAGCAGTACTTC	CASNRQGALDEQYF
once	TRBV9	-	TRBJ1-1	TGTGCCAGCAGCGTAGGCCTCAGGGAGAACACTGAAGCTTTCTTT	CASSVGLRENTEAFF
-	TRBV7-9	TRBD1	TRBJ1-1	TGTGCCAGCGGGACAGGGGGCGAAGCTTTCTTT	CASGTGGEAFF
-	TRBV6-5	TRBD1	TRBJ2-5	TGTGCCAGCAGTTACCGCCCGACAGGGGCGCGGGAGACCCAGTACTTC	CASSYRPTGARETQYF
-	TRBV7-8	TRBD1	TRBJ2-7	TGTGCCAGCAGCTTAACCTCGGGGACAGCCGCCTACGAGCAGTACTTC	CASSLTSGTAAYEQYF
many	TRBV5-4	TRBD1	TRBJ1-1	TGTGCCAGCAGCTTGGAGGTGACAGGGGGCGCGTCCGAAGCTTTCTTT	CASSLEVTGGASEAFF
few	TRBV4-1	-	TRBJ1-1	TGCGCCACCGCAGGGGACCTGAACACTGAAGCTTTCTTT	CATAGDLNTEAFF
-	TRBV5-1	-	TRBJ2-7	TGCGCCAGCAGCTTGACGGGGGCGGCCCAAACCTACGAGCAGTACTTC	CASSLTGAAQTYEQYF
once	TRBV6-1	-	TRBJ1-2	TGTGCCAGCAGTGAAAGGCTGAAGGGCTACACCTTC	CASSERLKGYTF
-	TRBV6-6	TRBD2	TRBJ2-1	TGTGCCAGCAGTCGAGCGGGAGGCACCTACAATGAGCAGTTCTTC	CASSRAGGTYNEQFF
-	TRBV29-1	-	TRBJ1-1	TGCAGCGTTGAGGCCGGGGTTCGCCCTAGGGCTTTCTTT	CSVEAGVRPRAFF
-	TRBV11-2	TRBD1	TRBJ2-5	TGTGCCAGCAGAGGACAGGGGACTGAGACCCAGTACTTC	CASRGQGTETQYF
once	TRBV3-1/TRBV3-2	TRBD2	TRBJ2-7	TGTGCCAGCAGCCAAGGTGCGGGAGGGGACGAGCAGTACTTC	CASSQGAGGDEQYF
-	TRBV5-5	-	TRBJ2-1	TGTGCCAGCAGCTTGGCCTTCAGATCCTTTTACAATGAGCAGTTCTTC	CASSLAFRSFYNEQFF
-	TRBV7-9	TRBD1	TRBJ1-1	TGTGCCAGCCGGAGGTCAGGGGGGAACACTGAAGCTTTCTTT	CASRRSGGNTEAFF
-	TRBV9	TRBD2	TRBJ2-1	TGTGCCAGCAGCACCGGGACTAGCGGTGCCTCCTACAATGAGCAGTTCTTC	CASSTGTSGASYNEQFF
-	TRBV7-9	-	TRBJ1-2	TGTGCCAGCAGCCCACGCACTCTACAGGGTTGGGACTATGGCTACACCTTC	CASSPRTLQGWDYGYTF
few	TRBV10-3	-	TRBJ1-5	TGTGCCATCAGTCTGTTCGGAGGGAATCAGCCCCAGCATTTT	CAISLFGGNQPQHF
-	TRBV19	TRBD1	TRBJ1-5	TGTGCCAGTAGTCGACAGGGGGGTCAGCCCCAGCATTTT	CASSRQGGQPQHF
-	TRBV7-6	-	TRBJ1-6	TGTGCCAGCAGCGTGGGGAATTCACCCCTCCACTTT	CASSVGNSPLHF
-	TRBV5-1	-	TRBJ1-1	TGCGCCAGCAGCTTCTTAAGGGCTTGGGTTACTGAAGCTTTCTTT	CASSFLRAWVTEAFF
-	TRBV9	TRBD2	TRBJ2-3	TGTGCCAGCAGCACCACCGGGACTAGCGGGAGTGCAGATACGCAGTATTTT	CASSTTGTSGSADTQYF
-	TRBV12-5	-	TRBJ2-7	TGTGCTAGTGGTTTACAGTCGAACGCTTTGGCAGGGGTATACTACGAGCAGTACTTC	CASGLQSNALAGVYYEQYF
few	TRBV2	TRBD2	TRBJ2-1	TGTGCCAGCAGGAAGGTGACTAGCGGTTACAATGAGCAGTTCTTC	CASRKVTSGYNEQFF
-	TRBV12-3/TRBV12-4	-	TRBJ1-3	TGTGCCAGCAGGTTTTTTGGCGGAAACACCATATATTTT	CASRFFGGNTIYF
-	TRBV7-2	-	TRBJ1-3	TGTGCCAGCAGCTTAGGGAGGAGCTCTGGAAACACCATATATTTT	CASSLGRSSGNTIYF
-	TRBV11-2	-	TRBJ2-7	TGTGCCAGCAGCTTAAACGAGCAGTACTTC	CASSLNEQYF
-	TRBV19	-	TRBJ2-5	TGTGCCAGTAGAGGCAGGGGGAGGGGAGAGACCCAGTACTTC	CASRGRGRGETQYF
-	TRBV7-9	TRBD1	TRBJ1-1	TGTGCCAGCAGCTTACCCACCACGACAGGGACGAACACTGAAGCTTTCTTT	CASSLPTTTGTNTEAFF
-	TRBV21-1	-	TRBJ1-2	TGTGCCAGCAGCAAGGGGCCGGCTGGCTACACCTTC	CASSKGPAGYTF
few	TRBV6-6	TRBD2	TRBJ2-1	TGTGCCAGCAGTGGGACTAGCGAGCCGGATGAGCAGTTCTTC	CASSGTSEPDEQFF
-	TRBV11-1	TRBD2	TRBJ2-1	TGTGCCAGCAGCGACATGCTAGCGGGAAGAAATGAGCAGTTCTTC	CASSDMLAGRNEQFF
-	TRBV5-1	-	TRBJ1-2	TGCGCCAGCAGCAAGGACAGTAACTATGGCTACACCTTC	CASSKDSNYGYTF
-	TRBV27	TRBD1	TRBJ1-5	TGTGCCAGCAGCCGCCGGGACAGGGGATATAGCAATCAGCCCCAGCATTTT	CASSRRDRGYSNQPQHF
-	TRBV2	TRBD1	TRBJ1-2	TGTGCCAGCAGAGCTAACAGGGGAAGCGGCTACACCTTC	CASRANRGSGYTF
once	TRBV3-1/TRBV3-2	TRBD1	TRBJ1-2	TGTGCCAGCAGCCAAGGAGCGGACAGGGGCTATTATGGCTACACCTTC	CASSQGADRGYYGYTF
few	TRBV7-2	TRBD2	TRBJ2-3	TGTGCCAGCAGCTCACGGGGGGGCACAGATACGCAGTATTTT	CASSSRGGTDTQYF
-	TRBV5-1	TRBD1	TRBJ2-1	TGCGCCAGCACTCGGACAGGGCTTTACAATGAGCAGTTCTTC	CASTRTGLYNEQFF
-	TRBV15	TRBD1	TRBJ2-4	TGTGCCACCAGCATAATGGGACAGGGGGTCAGAAACATTCAGTACTTC	CATSIMGQGVRNIQYF
-	TRBV4-2	-	TRBJ1-1	TGTGCCAGCAGCCAACAAGGAGGAGTGGGAACTGAAGCTTTCTTT	CASSQQGGVGTEAFF
-	TRBV5-4	-	TRBJ2-5	TGTGCCAGCCGCAGGGAAGAGACCCAGTACTTC	CASRREETQYF
-	TRBV5-1	-	TRBJ1-2	TGCGCCAGCAGGGGGGAGCTTGGCTATGGCTACACCTTC	CASRGELGYGYTF